One sample yielded the 2 T cell receptor beta chains listed below, sequenced in a study of blood T cells in healthy people across ages (dated by TCRdb to 2013 to 2016). The library was prepared using 5' RACE. The sequencer listed for this sample is Illumina HiSeq 2500. A second PCR of about 6 to 12 cycles was run with a J-beta primer mix and a sample-barcoded 5' primer. TCRdb passed the public sequencing reads through fastp at Q25 and MiXCR, retaining productive beta sequences. Identical CDR3 proteins give one entry, which carries the most common genes and DNA. The sample table contains about 640,000 distinct CDR3 sequences; only one count was recorded for roughly three fifths of them. Approximately 37% of the sample belongs to the ten largest clones. Sequencing was performed on blood. These receptors all stem from a man aged 55 to 70 in good health.

This chain links TRBV11-2 with TRBJ2-3, with TRBD1 as a possible D gene (6 bases). The CDR3 totals 17 residues. CDR1 is SGHAT and CDR2 is FQNNGV in the germline V gene. Deletions cut 5 bases from V and 1 base from J, with 19 bases between. The chain's CDR3 is CASSTYGQRGRTDTQYF. CDR3 DNA: TGTGCCAGCAGCACTTACGGACAGAGGGGTCGCACAGATACGCAGTATTTT.

V and J are TRBV5-1 and TRBJ1-5; unclear D gene. CDR3 length: 13 residues. In germline, CDR1 is SGHRS, CDR2 YFSETQ. V lost 4 bases, J lost 5 bases, and 10 bases lay in between. The CDR3 sequence: CASSVNPDQPQHF. For the CDR3, the DNA is TGCGCCAGCAGCGTGAATCCGGATCAGCCCCAGCATTTT.